The 23 T cell receptor beta chains below come from one sample, sequenced in a study of control samples from healthy donors and cancer patients. The repertoire was sequenced with immunoSEQ multiplex PCR; TCRdb's copy has only in-frame clones and lacks some. Of tens of thousands of clones in the sample, just over 90% were seen once. Specimen: PBMCs. All receptors come from a man in his thirties or forties with colorectal cancer.

The V and J genes are TRBV5-5 and TRBJ1-1; D gene unclear. Germline CDR1 is SGHKS and CDR2 is YYEKEE (reference sequence). The CDR3 runs to 13 residues. V was cut by 3 bases and J by 1 base, with 7 bases left in between. CDR3 residues: CASSYDRNTEAFF. The CDR3 coding sequence is TGTGCCAGCAGCTATGACCGGAACACTGAAGCTTTCTTT.

This clone was counted a single time. This rearrangement joins TRBV6-4 to TRBJ2-1; D may correspond to TRBD1 or TRBD2 (6 bases each). Trimming took 1 base from V and 8 from J, leaving 15 bases between them. The V gene's germline CDR1 is MRHNA and CDR2 SNTAGT. The CDR3 length is 15 residues. The CDR3 DNA reads TGTGCCAGCAGTGACTTCTCAGGGGAGGTCGATGAGCAGTTCTTC. Its protein product is CASSDFSGEVDEQFF.

V gene TRBV6-2 or TRBV6-3 combines with J gene TRBJ2-3, with 9 bases lining up with TRBD1. The CDR3 has 16 amino acids. The germline V gene encodes CDR1 MNHEY and CDR2 SVGEGT. J was trimmed by 4 bases and V by 0 bases; bases with no gene match: 5. DNA for the CDR3: TGTGCCAGCAGTTACTCGGGACAGGGATTCTCAGATACGCAGTATTTT. It encodes CASSYSGQGFSDTQYF.

V usage is TRBV18 and J usage is TRBJ2-1, with a possible D match to TRBD1 (6 bases). CDR1 KGHSH and CDR2 LQKENI come from the germline V gene. The CDR3 has 17 amino acids. Between the trimmed V and J ends, which lost 0 bases and 4 bases, there was a span of 16 bases. The CDR3 reads CASSPPLGAKRYNEQFF. CDR3 nucleotides: TGTGCCAGCTCACCACCGTTGGGGGCCAAGAGATACAATGAGCAGTTCTTC.

The chain uses TRBV7-8 and TRBJ2-3; no firm D call. V was trimmed by 1 base and J by 2 bases, leaving 7 bases between them. Germline V lookup: CDR1 SGHVS, CDR2 FQNEAQ. The CDR3 is 14 amino acids. This chain's CDR3 is CASSLVRITDTQYF. As DNA, the CDR3 is TGTGCCAGCAGCTTAGTCCGGATCACAGATACGCAGTATTTT.

This clone came up a few times. V and J are TRBV3-1 (or the pseudogene TRBV3-2) and TRBJ2-3; 11 positions match TRBD2. This CDR3 has 15 amino acids. Looked up from germline, CDR1 is LGHDT and CDR2 is YNNKEL (reference sequence). The V and J ends lost 4 bases and 10 bases, in that order; junction bases with no gene match: 10. The CDR3 here is CASSLTSGGVGAQYF. The DNA for the CDR3 is TGTGCCAGCAGCCTCACTAGCGGGGGCGTGGGGGCGCAGTATTTT.

The genes are TRBV5-4 and TRBJ1-1; D remains ambiguous. The CDR3 has 15 amino acids. V shed 3 bases and J shed 3 bases, with 15 bases lying between them. Per the germline V gene, CDR1 is SGHNT and CDR2 is YYREEE (reference sequence). The CDR3 region has the DNA TGTGCCAGCAGCTCGCCGGGAACAGCGGACACTGAAGCTTTCTTT. Protein sequence: CASSSPGTADTEAFF. Combining the CDR3 with reference TRBV5-4 and TRBJ1-1 gives the whole variable domain ETGVTQSPTHLIKTRGQQVTLRCSSQSGHNTVSWYQQALGQGPQFIFQYYREEENGRGNFPPRFSGLQFPNYSSELNVNALELDDSALYLCASSSPGTADTEAFFGQGTRLTVV.

The rearrangement links TRBV18 to TRBJ2-7; D possibly corresponds to TRBD1 (7 bases). Trimming left V 2 bases short and J 6 bases short, with 23 bases between. This CDR3 comprises 17 residues. The germline V gene encodes CDR1 KGHSH and CDR2 LQKENI. This CDR3 is CASSPTPAGTALFEQYF. In DNA form, the CDR3 reads TGTGCCAGCTCACCAACTCCGGCGGGGACAGCCTTGTTCGAGCAGTACTTC.

The chain is built from TRBV25-1 and TRBJ1-3; the D gene is possibly TRBD1 (6 bases). Looked up from germline, CDR1 is MGHDK and CDR2 is SYGVNS. The CDR3 runs to 15 residues. V lost 3 bases to trimming and J lost 0 bases, with 9 bases between them. CDR3 nucleotides: TGTGCCAGCAGTGACCGGGGACACTCTGGAAACACCATATATTTT. It translates to CASSDRGHSGNTIYF.

The chain links TRBV19 to TRBJ1-2, with 8 bases lining up with TRBD1. Germline CDR1 reads LNHDA; CDR2 reads SQIVND (reference sequence). Trimming removed 5 bases from V and 11 bases from J; junction bases left unmatched: 10. The CDR3 loop spans 13 amino acids. CDR3 region: CASSVTPGGEYTF. CDR3 DNA: TGTGCCAGTAGTGTCACCCCAGGGGGCGAGTACACCTTC.

This clone was seen only once. The V gene is TRBV24-1, the J gene TRBJ2-3; 11 bases line up with TRBD1. CDR3 length: 16 amino acids. Germline CDR1 is KGHDR and CDR2 is SFDVKD. Unmatched junction bases numbered 6, after V lost 4 bases and J lost 4 bases. The CDR3: CATSEFGQGAADTQYF. The CDR3 coding sequence is TGTGCCACCAGTGAATTTGGACAGGGGGCCGCAGATACGCAGTATTTT.

The chain combines TRBV5-1 with TRBJ2-6; D is perhaps TRBD1 (6 bases). This CDR3 comprises 16 residues. Germline V gives CDR1 SGHRS, CDR2 YFSETQ. V lost 4 bases, J lost 0 bases, and 11 bases lay in between. The chain's CDR3 is CASSPGQNSGANVLTF. The CDR3 bases are TGCGCCAGCAGCCCCGGACAGAACTCTGGGGCCAACGTCCTGACTTTC.

This chain uses TRBV30 with TRBJ1-1; D is ambiguous. Trimming took off 2 bases at V and 1 base at J, with 5 bases between the two ends. Germline assignment: CDR1 GTSNPN and CDR2 SVGIG (reference sequence). The CDR3 consists of 12 residues. CDR3: CAWSPWNTEAFF. In nucleotides, the CDR3 is TGTGCCTGGAGTCCCTGGAACACTGAAGCTTTCTTT.

The rearrangement links TRBV3-1 (or the pseudogene TRBV3-2) to TRBJ1-2; D remains ambiguous. Germline CDR1 is LGHDT and CDR2 is YNNKEL (reference sequence). This CDR3 spans 13 amino acids. The V end was cut by 1 base, the J end by 7 bases, with 10 bases between. CDR3 sequence: CASSQVGVGGYTF. The CDR3 DNA reads TGTGCCAGCAGCCAAGTCGGGGTTGGTGGCTACACCTTC.

This chain joins TRBV27 and TRBJ1-2, with D unresolved. Germline V gives CDR1 MNHEY, CDR2 SMNVEV (reference sequence). V lost 5 bases, J lost 5 bases, and 12 bases lay in between. The CDR3 runs to 13 residues. This CDR3 is CASSKIGYYGYTF. In DNA, the CDR3 is TGTGCCAGCAGTAAAATAGGGTATTATGGCTACACCTTC.

The genes are TRBV6-5 and TRBJ2-7; D might be TRBD1 or TRBD2, each matching 6 bases. Trimming took 7 bases from V and 3 from J, leaving 16 bases between them. The CDR3 runs to 14 residues. Germline CDR1 MNHEY, CDR2 SVGAGI. The CDR3: CASMGAGRRYEQYF. CDR3 coding DNA: TGTGCCAGCATGGGGGCAGGGAGGCGCTACGAGCAGTACTTC.

The J gene is TRBJ1-2, the V gene TRBV6-6, with D possibly matching TRBD1 (5 bases). Trimming took off 5 bases at V and 2 bases at J, with 9 bases between the two ends. From germline, CDR1 is MNHNY and CDR2 SVGAGI (reference sequence). The CDR3 totals 13 residues. DNA of the CDR3: TGTGCCAGCAGTCTCGGGACGAACTATGGCTACACCTTC. This gives the protein CASSLGTNYGYTF.

This rearrangement joins TRBV6-6 to TRBJ1-4; D is uncertain. The V end was cut by 2 bases, the J end by 2 bases, with 12 bases between. Germline CDR1 MNHNY, CDR2 SVGAGI (reference sequence). This CDR3 comprises 16 residues. CDR3 region: CASSYPAGGTNEKLFF. The CDR3 DNA sequence: TGTGCCAGCAGTTACCCGGCGGGAGGGACTAATGAAAAACTGTTTTTT.

This chain connects TRBV21-1 to TRBJ2-1; whether TRBD2, the table's D call, matches the DNA was not checked. TRBV21-1 is a pseudogene. The CDR3 is 17 residues long. The DNA for the CDR3 is TGTGCCAGCAGCAAATCTACTTTCCTTTACTCCTACAATGAGCAGTTCTTC. This sequence encodes CASSKSTFLYSYNEQFF.

The V call is TRBV5-4, the J call TRBJ2-3, with 12 positions matching TRBD1. CDR3 length: 18 amino acids. Germline CDR1 SGHNT, CDR2 YYREEE (reference sequence). J was trimmed by 3 bases and V by 3 bases; bases with no gene match: 11. CDR3 amino acids: CASSSQGTGGQGTDTQYF. CDR3 DNA: TGTGCCAGCAGCTCGCAGGGGACAGGGGGCCAAGGAACAGATACGCAGTATTTT.

The chain has TRBV5-1 and TRBJ1-2; 9 positions match TRBD1. The V segment lost 4 bases and the J segment 8 bases; nucleotides outside the gene matches: 9. Germline CDR1 reads SGHRS; CDR2 reads YFSETQ. The CDR3 runs 14 residues. The CDR3: CASSLGDRAFGYTF. DNA for the CDR3: TGCGCCAGCAGCCTAGGGGACAGGGCATTCGGCTACACCTTC.

The rearrangement links TRBV9 to TRBJ1-1, with a weak D call TRBD1 (5 bases). V dropped 9 bases and J dropped 3 bases, with 33 bases sitting between them. The CDR3 has 19 residues. From germline, CDR1 is SGDLS and CDR2 YYNGEE. The CDR3 reads CAKPRAGWKPGILDTEAFF. The DNA for the CDR3 is TGTGCCAAACCTCGGGCAGGGTGGAAACCCGGTATTCTGGACACTGAAGCTTTCTTT.

The chain couples TRBV24-1 to TRBJ1-5, with D perhaps TRBD1 (5 bases). There are 16 residues in the CDR3. Trimming left V 4 bases short and J 2 bases short, with 14 bases between. The germline V gene has CDR1 KGHDR and CDR2 SFDVKD. The CDR3 nucleotides read TGTGCCACCAGTGACCCCAGGGCCCTCCGCAATCAGCCCCAGCATTTT. Its protein product is CATSDPRALRNQPQHF.